A single sample is the source of the 28 T cell receptor beta chains below, sequenced in a study of T cell responses to AZD1222 COVID-19 vaccine. TCRdb's table, derived via immunoSEQ multiplex PCR, lists solely in-frame clones and lacks some. The repertoire consists of 100,000 or so clones, with around 89% occurring once and the leading ten covering 2% to 3%. The sequenced sample was peripheral blood, obtained on day 0 of AZD1222 vaccination. Source of these receptors: an adult in good health.

The rearrangement links TRBV6-2 or TRBV6-3 to TRBJ1-1; D ambiguous. V lost 4 bases and J 1 base, leaving 7 bases between the germline ends. CDR1 and CDR2 from the germline V gene are MNHEY and SVGEGT. This CDR3 is built from 13 residues. CDR3 coding DNA: TGTGCCAGCAGTTGGGCGGGGAACACTGAAGCTTTCTTT. Translation: CASSWAGNTEAFF.

V is TRBV2 and J is TRBJ2-7; weak D call: TRBD1 (5 bases). V lost 2 bases and J lost 2, with 10 bases in between. Germline V lookup: CDR1 SNHLY, CDR2 FYNNEI. This CDR3 region has 14 residues. The CDR3 sequence is CASSEQGKAYEQYF. CDR3 in DNA: TGTGCCAGCAGTGAACAGGGTAAGGCCTACGAGCAGTACTTC.

The chain joins TRBV5-6 to TRBJ1-4; 9 nucleotides align to TRBD1. V lost 0 bases, J lost 4 bases, and 4 bases stayed unmatched. CDR1 is SGHDT and CDR2 is YYEEEE in the germline V gene. This CDR3 has 16 amino acids. The CDR3 nucleotides are TGTGCCAGCAGCTTGGAGGGACAGGGCCTTAATGAAAAACTGTTTTTT. The encoded protein is CASSLEGQGLNEKLFF. The full variable domain, rest sourced from reference TRBV5-6 and TRBJ1-4, is DAGVTQSPTHLIKTRGQQVTLRCSPKSGHDTVSWYQQALGQGPQFIFQYYEEEERQRGNFPDRFSGHQFPNYSSELNVNALLLGDSALYLCASSLEGQGLNEKLFFGSGTQLSVL.

The V gene is TRBV2, the J gene TRBJ1-4; no definite D call. V was clipped by 5 bases and J by 5 bases, with 12 bases between them. The CDR3 length is 14 residues. CDR1 is SNHLY, CDR2 FYNNEI, per germline. The CDR3 sequence is CASSLVRENEKLFF. The CDR3 coding sequence is TGTGCCAGCAGTCTTGTCCGGGAGAATGAAAAACTGTTTTTT.

This chain uses TRBV29-1 with TRBJ2-7; 7 bases align to TRBD1. The CDR3 consists of 11 residues. Trimming removed 6 bases from V and 6 bases from J; junction bases left unmatched: 5. Germline assignment: CDR1 SQVTM and CDR2 ANQGSEA. CDR3 loop: CSVGQASEQYF. In nucleotides, the CDR3 is TGCAGCGTAGGACAGGCGAGCGAGCAGTACTTC.

In nucleotides, the CDR3 is TGTGCCAGAAGCCTCCAGACAGGTCGCATGAACACTGAAGCTTTCTTT. Translating it yields CARSLQTGRMNTEAFF. The chain employs TRBV5-3 and TRBJ1-1; TRBD1 is a possible D gene (6 bases). TRBV5-3 has ORF status, its function being uncertain. V was pared by 4 bases and J by 0 bases, with 16 bases between. The CDR3 sequence is 16 residues long.

The rearrangement joins TRBV18 to TRBJ1-2; 7 bases fit TRBD1. Germline CDR1 and CDR2: KGHSH and LQKENI. The J segment lost 13 bases and the V segment lost 3 bases, leaving 20 bases of the junction unmatched. The CDR3 totals 16 residues. The CDR3 DNA is TGTGCCAGCTCACCCCTCTCCGGGACAGCCGTCGAGGCCGGCACCTTC. Translated, it gives CASSPLSGTAVEAGTF.

The chain has TRBV10-2 and TRBJ1-4; D is perhaps TRBD1 (5 bases). The CDR3 totals 14 residues. Trimming removed 6 bases from V and 4 bases from J, with 12 bases in between. CDR1 and CDR2 (germline): WSHSY, SAAADI. CDR3 amino acids: CASRQLGLNEKLFF. As DNA, the CDR3 is TGCGCCAGCAGACAGCTGGGACTTAATGAAAAACTGTTTTTT.

V and J are TRBV11-2 and TRBJ1-1; D is unclear. The V end lost 3 bases, the J end lost 8 bases, and 13 bases lay between the germline ends. The CDR3 contains 13 residues. The germline V gene has CDR1 SGHAT and CDR2 FQNNGV. CDR3 DNA sequence: TGTGCCAGCAGCTTCTCCCGCGCACTCGAAGCTTTCTTT. Translated, it gives CASSFSRALEAFF.

The genes are TRBV19 and TRBJ1-2; D gene ambiguous. Germline V gene lookup returns CDR1 LNHDA and CDR2 SQIVND (reference sequence). The CDR3 has 17 residues. V was pared by 3 bases and J by 5 bases, with 22 bases between. As DNA, the CDR3 is TGTGCCAGTAGTATTAGGGCAGAGTCCCCGATGTGGTATGGCTACACCTTC. Translated, it gives CASSIRAESPMWYGYTF.

The rearrangement links TRBV10-1 to TRBJ2-1; the D gene is possibly TRBD1 (7 bases). Germline loops: CDR1 WNHNN, CDR2 SYGVQD (reference sequence). The CDR3 loop spans 13 amino acids. Trimming took off 6 bases at V and 8 bases at J, with 14 bases between the two ends. CDR3 bases: TGCGCCAGCAGGGCAGGGGGGATCGATGAGCAGTTCTTC. Protein product: CASRAGGIDEQFF.

This sequence joins TRBV19 and TRBJ2-1; D possibly matches TRBD1 or TRBD2 (5 bases each). The V gene's germline CDR1 is LNHDA and CDR2 SQIVND (reference sequence). V lost 1 base and J 0 bases, leaving 10 bases between the germline ends. CDR3 size: 16 residues. The DNA for the CDR3 is TGTGCCAGTAGTATAGTGTGGGGGAACTCCTACAATGAGCAGTTCTTC. It yields the protein CASSIVWGNSYNEQFF. Using reference TRBV19 and TRBJ2-1 for the parts outside the CDR3, the full variable domain is DGGITQSPKYLFRKEGQNVTLSCEQNLNHDAMYWYRQDPGQGLRLIYYSQIVNDFQKGDIAEGYSVSREKKESFPLTVTSAQKNPTAFYLCASSIVWGNSYNEQFFGPGTRLTVL.

Only one count was recorded for this clone. The rearrangement uses TRBV6-5 and TRBJ1-2; 7 bases are shared with TRBD1. The CDR3 totals 12 residues. The V gene's germline CDR1 is MNHEY and CDR2 SVGAGI. With V trimmed by 6 bases and J by 7 bases, 5 bases remained unmatched. The CDR3 region is CASRQGSGGYTF. As DNA, the CDR3 is TGTGCCAGCAGACAGGGGTCCGGTGGCTACACCTTC.

This clone was seen only a few times. The chain carries TRBV4-2 and TRBJ1-1; D may be TRBD1 (5 bases). Trimming removed 0 bases at V and 6 bases at J, with 14 bases between. Per the germline V gene, CDR1 is LGHNA and CDR2 is YNFKEQ. The CDR3 contains 15 residues. CDR3: CASSQERQRDAEAFF. CDR3 DNA: TGTGCCAGCAGCCAAGAACGACAGAGGGACGCTGAAGCTTTCTTT.

The rearrangement uses TRBV7-9 and TRBJ2-7; D is uncertain. V was trimmed by 3 bases and J by 1 base, leaving 10 bases between them. Germline CDR1 and CDR2: SEHNR and FQNEAQ (reference sequence). CDR3 size: 14 residues. The CDR3 nucleotides read TGTGCCAGCAGCTTGTCGGGTTTGTCCTACGAGCAGTACTTC. Protein: CASSLSGLSYEQYF. Full variable domain (outside the CDR3, taken from reference TRBV7-9 and TRBJ2-7): DTGVSQNPRHKITKRGQNVTFRCDPISEHNRLYWYRQTLGQGPEFLTYFQNEAQLEKSRLLSDRFSAERPKGSFSTLEIQRTEQGDSAMYLCASSLSGLSYEQYFGPGTRLTVT.

V usage is TRBV19 and J usage is TRBJ1-2; TRBD1 matches at 9 bases. With V trimmed by 7 bases and J by 8 bases, 11 bases remained unmatched. This CDR3 spans 14 amino acids. Germline loops: CDR1 LNHDA, CDR2 SQIVND (reference sequence). In DNA form, the CDR3 reads TGTGCCAGTACCGTATCTACAGGGGGCGAAGGCTACACCTTC. It codes for CASTVSTGGEGYTF.

This rearrangement joins TRBV27 to TRBJ2-7; possibly TRBD1 for D (5 bases). V was pared by 6 bases and J by 2 bases, with 14 bases between. Germline assignment: CDR1 MNHEY and CDR2 SMNVEV (reference sequence). The CDR3 runs 14 residues. CDR3: CASSRAARPYEQYF. CDR3 in DNA: TGTGCCAGCAGCAGGGCGGCAAGGCCCTACGAGCAGTACTTC.

The chain employs TRBV18 and TRBJ2-7; TRBD2 matches 7 bases. V was pared by 5 bases and J by 2 bases, with 12 bases of the junction left unmatched. Germline CDR1 KGHSH, CDR2 LQKENI. The CDR3 totals 16 residues. The CDR3 reads CASSGAGGRGAYEQYF. CDR3 DNA: TGTGCCAGCTCAGGAGCTGGCGGGAGAGGGGCCTACGAGCAGTACTTC.

The chain's CDR3 is CASSEGTGNNYGYTF. CDR3 nucleotides: TGTGCCAGCAGTGAAGGGACAGGAAACAACTATGGCTACACCTTC. The chain combines TRBV6-1 with TRBJ1-2, with TRBD1 matching 7 bases. Germline CDR1 and CDR2: MNHNS and SASEGT. After removal of 1 base from V and 2 bases from J, the junction contained 4 bases not matched to a gene. The CDR3 sequence is 15 residues long.

This chain connects TRBV29-1 to TRBJ2-3; D remains ambiguous. The CDR3 consists of 10 residues. Germline assignment: CDR1 SQVTM and CDR2 ANQGSEA. V lost 5 bases and J 6 bases, leaving 6 bases between the germline ends. The CDR3 region is CSVHRDTQYF. CDR3 coding DNA: TGCAGCGTTCACCGGGATACGCAGTATTTT.

The J gene is TRBJ1-2, the V gene TRBV6-1; D ambiguous. V was pared by 3 bases and J by 5 bases, with 13 bases between. This CDR3 has 14 amino acids. Germline V gene sequence: CDR1 MNHNS, CDR2 SASEGT. The CDR3 DNA is TGTGCCAGCAGTGATCCCGAGGGATTGTATGGCTACACCTTC. Its protein is CASSDPEGLYGYTF.

The chain uses TRBV3-1 (or the pseudogene TRBV3-2) and TRBJ1-2; maybe TRBD1 (5 bases). V was pared by 1 base and J by 4 bases, with 7 bases between. CDR1 and CDR2 (germline): LGHDT, YNNKEL (reference sequence). CDR3 length: 13 residues. CDR3: CASSQGDFYGYTF. The CDR3 coding sequence is TGTGCCAGCAGCCAAGGGGACTTCTATGGCTACACCTTC.

The gene calls are TRBV6-6 and TRBJ1-5, with D hard to call. Trimming took 7 bases from V and 5 from J, leaving 15 bases between them. The CDR3 covers 14 residues. Germline V gives CDR1 MNHNY, CDR2 SVGAGI (reference sequence). The CDR3 nucleotides are TGTGCCAGCAATCCGGTGGGGTTCGATCAGCCCCAGCATTTT. Protein product: CASNPVGFDQPQHF.

The chain links TRBV5-1 to TRBJ2-2; 10 bases fit TRBD2. The germline gives CDR1 SGHRS, CDR2 YFSETQ. Unmatched junction bases numbered 7, after V lost 0 bases and J lost 5 bases. The CDR3 is 17 residues long. CDR3 nucleotide sequence: TGCGCCAGCAGCTTGGCCCTGCAGCGGGGGGGAACCGGGGAGCTGTTTTTT. The encoded protein is CASSLALQRGGTGELFF.

This chain connects TRBV28 to TRBJ2-7, with D unresolved. V lost 6 bases and J 3 bases, leaving 9 bases between the germline ends. The CDR3 length is 12 residues. Looked up from germline, CDR1 is MDHEN and CDR2 is SYDVKM. In nucleotides, the CDR3 is TGTGCCAGCAGCTCAGGTGTCTACGAGCAGTACTTC. This encodes CASSSGVYEQYF.

The chain employs TRBV25-1 and TRBJ1-2, with 11 nucleotides matching TRBD1. The CDR3 consists of 14 residues. Looked up from germline, CDR1 is MGHDK and CDR2 is SYGVNS. V was clipped by 6 bases and J by 8 bases; unmatched bases: 8. The CDR3 protein is CASSPGQGVRGYTF. The CDR3 coding sequence is TGTGCCAGCAGCCCGGGACAGGGGGTGCGGGGCTACACCTTC.

This sequence joins TRBV23-1 and TRBJ2-1, with a tentative D call TRBD2 (6 bases). TRBV23-1 belongs to the ORF category, with a function that is uncertain. With 8 bases removed from V and 4 bases from J, the gap between germline ends came to 15 bases. There are 14 residues in the CDR3. DNA of the CDR3: TGCGCCAGCCCTGGAGGGGTGAAGTACAATGAGCAGTTCTTC. It is translated as CASPGGVKYNEQFF.

This rearrangement joins TRBV4-1 to TRBJ2-7, with 9 positions matching TRBD2. Germline V gives CDR1 MGHRA, CDR2 YSYEKL. Trimming took 0 bases from V and 2 from J; bases not matched to a gene: 11. The CDR3 is made up of 18 amino acids. In DNA, the CDR3 is TGCGCCAGCAGCCAAGAGCCCCTTCGGCTAGCGGGGACCTACGAGCAGTACTTC. It encodes CASSQEPLRLAGTYEQYF.